This T cell receptor beta chain stems from a study of blood T cell repertoires in COVID-19. Study background: There were acute and convalescent COVID-19 samples, and they came from the United States, Italy and Spain.

In the study's own analysis: By means of reference gene primer amplification, nucleated cell counts were estimated. Here immunoSEQ multiplex PCR was the method, and the copy in TCRdb shows in-frame clones only, minus some. V and J calls and clone size are as listed in that table; D and trimming were resolved from the DNA. The data contain a few hundred thousand clones, about 92% of them singletons. Germline V gene lookup returns CDR1 MDHEN and CDR2 SYDVKM. Deletions cut 5 bases from V and 15 bases from J, with 23 bases between. The CDR3 runs 15 residues. Donors in Cohort 3 who had recovered were those with two negative PCRs, healthcare professional clearance, or resolution of their symptoms.

Sequenced sample: PBMCs or T cells enriched from blood (not recorded which). This sequence was found in a woman between 25 and 40 years old who had recovered from COVID-19. This rearrangement joins TRBV28 to TRBJ1-6; tentative D call: TRBD1 (6 bases). CDR3 DNA: TGTGCCAGCAGTGTATCCTTGGGACACCTTGTTCGCCTCCACTTT. Translation: CASSVSLGHLVRLHF. Full variable domain (rest looked up from reference TRBV28 and TRBJ1-6): DVKVTQSSRYLVKRTGEKVFLECVQDMDHENMFWYRQDPGLGLRLIYFSYDVKMKEKGDIPEGYSVSREKKERFSLILESASTNQTSMYLCASSVSLGHLVRLHFGNGTRLTVT.